The source of this T cell receptor beta chain is a study of PD-1 blockade in classical Hodgkin lymphoma. Study findings and constraints: Those patients who began receiving nivolumab less than 1 year after ASCT had lower diversity, and they were excluded. Although disease activity or prior therapy may be involved, causes of the repertoire differences remain undefined.

The germline V gene has CDR1 LNHDA and CDR2 SQIVND (reference sequence). V was shortened by 3 bases and J by 7 bases, with 10 bases between the two germline ends. The CDR3 covers 13 residues. Sequencing used immunoSEQ multiplex PCR; TCRdb keeps in-frame clones, though not all of them. The table shows tens of thousands of clones, with roughly four fifths occurring only once. Time point described: cycle 4 day 1 (C4D1), after five to seven weeks of nivolumab. Exposure to brentuximab vedotin varied, and each patient had relapsed following autologous stem cell transplantation. A note on this clone: Its antigen is currently unknown.

The receptor was derived from a human donor with classical Hodgkin lymphoma. The chain recombines TRBV19 with TRBJ1-5; possibly TRBD1 for D (5 bases). Sample: peripheral blood mononuclear cells (PBMCs), taken before the fourth cycle of nivolumab. CDR3 protein: CASSMGRTQPQHF. DNA for the CDR3: TGTGCCAGTAGTATGGGGCGGACCCAGCCCCAGCATTTT.